This T cell receptor beta chain was sequenced during a study of Ad26.COV2.S vaccination and SARS-CoV-2 variants. Study-wide context: Ad26.COV2.S arm of COV1001 included the donor. Study results and limitations: Substantial breadth was reported for post-vaccination spike-specific CD8+ and CD4+ T cells. Total responses of T cells may have been underestimated by the analyses of TCR breadth and depth.

Trimming removed 0 bases at V and 1 base at J, with 8 bases between. Germline V gives CDR1 LGHNA, CDR2 YSLEER. The CDR3 extends over 15 amino acids. For this clone: What it binds is not known.

Treatment defined: some 19 received Ad26.COV2.S at low or high dose, single or two shots; 5 received placebo; per-sample allocation not given. Sampling was performed 63 days after the first vaccine or placebo injection. Participants' vaccine, an Ad26 vector, delivered Wuhan-strain SARS-CoV-2 spike. Some clones are missing from TCRdb's copy, which holds only in-frame ones; the method was immunoSEQ multiplex PCR. Among about 350,000 clones listed, 88% were seen once. The chain combines TRBV4-3 with TRBJ2-3; tentative D call: TRBD2 (6 bases). The TCR comes from a person between 18 and 65 years old who received the Ad26.COV2.S COVID-19 vaccine or a placebo. Sequencing used peripheral blood, obtained in a trial of Ad26.COV2.S vaccine versus placebo. CDR3 residues: CASSQDGGGTDTQYF. In nucleotides, the CDR3 is TGCGCCAGCAGCCAAGACGGAGGGGGCACAGATACGCAGTATTTT.